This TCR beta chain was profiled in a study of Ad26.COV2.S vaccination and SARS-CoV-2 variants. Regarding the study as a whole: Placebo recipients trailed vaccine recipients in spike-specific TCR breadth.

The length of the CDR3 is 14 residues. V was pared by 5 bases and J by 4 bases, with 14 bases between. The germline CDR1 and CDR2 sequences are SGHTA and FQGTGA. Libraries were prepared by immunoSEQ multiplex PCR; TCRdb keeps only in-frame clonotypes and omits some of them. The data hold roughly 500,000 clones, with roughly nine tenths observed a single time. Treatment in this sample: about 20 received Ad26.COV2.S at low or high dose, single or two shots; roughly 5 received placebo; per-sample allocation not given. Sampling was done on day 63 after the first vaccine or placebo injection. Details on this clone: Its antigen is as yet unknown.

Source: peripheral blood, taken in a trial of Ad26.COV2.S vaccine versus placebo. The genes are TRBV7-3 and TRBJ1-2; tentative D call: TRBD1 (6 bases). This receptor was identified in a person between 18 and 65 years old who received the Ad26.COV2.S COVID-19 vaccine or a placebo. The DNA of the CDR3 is TGTGCCAGCAGCCCCATTACAGGGAGCTATGGCTACACCTTC. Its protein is CASSPITGSYGYTF.